Given below is one TCR beta chain in context. A read error may account for a junction end that differs from germline. This sample is drawn from a study of blood T cell repertoires in COVID-19. Using immunoSEQ multiplex PCR, the repertoire was profiled, and TCRdb retains in-frame clones only, with some absent. The table lists around 97,000 clones, 84% of them singletons, with 10% to 15% in the top ten. The receptor was derived from a human donor in a cohort sampled during active or convalescent COVID-19. The sequenced material came from peripheral blood.

In DNA, the CDR3 is TGTGCCAGCAACTCTACCCGCTTT. This sequence encodes CASNSTRF. The chain combines TRBV27 with TRBJ1-3; no clear D gene. The germline CDR1 and CDR2 sequences are MNHEY and SMNVEV (reference sequence). The CDR3 runs to 8 residues.